What follows are 20 T cell receptor beta chains derived from one specimen sequenced in a study of T cell responses to AZD1222 COVID-19 vaccine. The method was immunoSEQ multiplex PCR; TCRdb's version includes in-frame clones alone and lacks a portion of them. The table lists 120,000 to 150,000 clones, approximately 86% of them singletons, with about 4.9% in the top ten. The material was peripheral blood, obtained 28 days after the second AZD1222 dose. The receptor source for this set is an adult who received the AZD1222 COVID-19 vaccine.

The chain recombines TRBV6-5 with TRBJ1-5; 7 bases are a match to TRBD1. The trim removed 6 bases at V and 2 bases at J, leaving 4 bases unmatched. The germline V gene encodes CDR1 MNHEY and CDR2 SVGAGI. The CDR3 extends over 14 amino acids. In nucleotides, the CDR3 is TGTGCCAGCAGCGGGACAGTAGGCAATCAGCCCCAGCATTTT. Protein: CASSGTVGNQPQHF.

This clone was counted a single time. CDR3 DNA: TGTGCCAGCAGTTACGTCCAGTCCTATAATTCACCCCTCCACTTT. Its protein product is CASSYVQSYNSPLHF. The chain employs TRBV6-5 and TRBJ1-6; D unclear. The CDR3 runs to 15 residues. The V end lost 2 bases, the J end lost 1 base, and 6 bases lay between the germline ends. The V gene's germline CDR1 is MNHEY and CDR2 SVGAGI.

The V and J genes are TRBV9 and TRBJ2-1, with TRBD2 matching over 12 bases. The germline V gene has CDR1 SGDLS and CDR2 YYNGEE. The CDR3 totals 15 residues. Trimming took 4 bases from V and 9 from J; bases not matched to a gene: 8. As DNA, the CDR3 is TGTGCCAGCAGCCCCCGGACTAGCGGGAACGGTGAGCAGTTCTTC. It specifies CASSPRTSGNGEQFF.

The count of this clone is one. The chain couples TRBV11-3 to TRBJ2-2; D is uncertain. In germline, CDR1 is SGHNT, CDR2 YENEEA. V gave up 4 bases and J gave up 4 bases, with 10 bases separating them. The CDR3 has 14 residues. CDR3 protein: CASSSSLITGELFF. In nucleotides, the CDR3 is TGTGCCAGCAGCTCCAGTTTGATCACCGGGGAGCTGTTTTTT.

The V call is TRBV29-1, the J call TRBJ2-1; 15 bases align to TRBD2. This CDR3 has 16 residues. V shed 8 bases, J shed 4 bases, and the junction held 9 bases outside the gene matches. CDR1 SQVTM and CDR2 ANQGSEA come from the germline V gene. CDR3 amino acids: CSSLGTSGRSYNEQFF. The CDR3 region has the DNA TGCAGCTCCCTTGGGACTAGCGGGAGGTCTTACAATGAGCAGTTCTTC.

This clone was detected only once. This rearrangement joins TRBV5-1 to TRBJ1-2, with no clear D. The CDR3 extends over 16 amino acids. Germline CDR1 is SGHRS and CDR2 is YFSETQ. The V end was cut by 0 bases, the J end by 4 bases, with 16 bases between. This CDR3 reads CASSLDSTSSLYGYTF. The CDR3 DNA sequence: TGCGCCAGCAGCTTGGACAGTACCTCATCCCTCTATGGCTACACCTTC.

The V and J genes are TRBV3-1 (or the pseudogene TRBV3-2) and TRBJ2-1; maybe TRBD1 (5 bases). Between the trimmed V and J ends, which lost 0 bases and 3 bases, there was a span of 18 bases. The germline gives CDR1 LGHDT, CDR2 YNNKEL (reference sequence). CDR3 size: 18 residues. The chain's CDR3 is CASSQDRMFGAGYNEQFF. The CDR3 DNA follows: TGTGCCAGCAGCCAAGATAGAATGTTTGGGGCCGGCTACAATGAGCAGTTCTTC.

The chain combines TRBV10-2 with TRBJ2-2, with 7 bases that match TRBD1. J lost 7 bases, V lost 7 bases, and 6 bases had no gene match. This CDR3 spans 13 amino acids. Germline assignment: CDR1 WSHSY and CDR2 SAAADI. The CDR3 region has the DNA TGCGCCAGCAAATTTACAGGGGACGGGGAGCTGTTTTTT. It yields the protein CASKFTGDGELFF.

Turning to this clone: Other nucleotide sequences from this sample produce the same CDR3. This chain connects TRBV11-2 to TRBJ1-1; no reliable D call. Germline CDR1 reads SGHAT; CDR2 reads FQNNGV. The CDR3 length is 11 residues. V was clipped by 1 base and J by 5 bases, with 2 bases between them. Here the CDR3 reads CASSLGTEAFF. The CDR3 region has the DNA TGTGCCAGCAGCTTAGGGACTGAAGCTTTCTTT.

Turning to this clone: A junction end diverges from the germline sequence, so it may reflect a read error. The rearrangement joins TRBV7-9 to TRBJ2-5; 7 bases align to TRBD2. Germline CDR1 is SEHNR and CDR2 is FQNEAQ (reference sequence). This CDR3 region has 14 residues. The CDR3 region is CASTLGEGEETQYF. The CDR3 coding sequence is TGTGCCAGCACCTTAGGGGAGGGAGAGGAGACCCAGTACTTC.

The CDR3 DNA reads as TGTGCCAGTAGCGCGGGGGGCTACGAGCAGTACTTC. Protein product: CASSAGGYEQYF. The rearrangement uses TRBV19 and TRBJ2-7; 8 bases are a match to TRBD2. The junction had 1 base not matched to a gene; V was cut back by 6 bases and J by 3 bases. This CDR3 is 12 amino acids long. From germline, CDR1 is LNHDA and CDR2 SQIVND (reference sequence).

The chain couples TRBV5-1 to TRBJ1-2, with D hard to call. V was pared by 2 bases and J by 4 bases, with 9 bases between. Germline lookup yields CDR1 SGHRS and CDR2 YFSETQ. The CDR3 loop spans 13 amino acids. This CDR3 reads CASSFQESYGYTF. The CDR3, as DNA: TGCGCCAGCAGCTTTCAGGAATCCTATGGCTACACCTTC. Full variable domain (rest looked up from reference TRBV5-1 and TRBJ1-2): KAGVTQTPRYLIKTRGQQVTLSCSPISGHRSVSWYQQTPGQGLQFLFEYFSETQRNKGNFPGRFSGRQFSNSRSEMNVSTLELGDSALYLCASSFQESYGYTFGSGTRLTVV.

This sequence joins TRBV4-1 and TRBJ1-2; a weak D match, TRBD1 (5 bases). V lost 0 bases, J lost 7 bases, and 15 bases lay in between. The CDR3 runs 15 residues. CDR1 and CDR2 (germline): MGHRA, YSYEKL. The CDR3 DNA follows: TGCGCCAGCAGCCAAGAGGTTAGGGGTCCGGGTGGCTACACCTTC. This translates into CASSQEVRGPGGYTF.

This chain joins TRBV5-4 and TRBJ1-2; 8 bases are a match to TRBD1. The ends lost 2 bases at V and 7 bases at J; junction bases unmatched: 7. Germline CDR1 and CDR2: SGHNT and YYREEE (reference sequence). This CDR3 contains 14 residues. The CDR3 sequence is CASSFLQGAGGYTF. The CDR3, as DNA: TGTGCCAGCAGCTTTCTCCAGGGGGCGGGTGGCTACACCTTC. Combining the CDR3 with reference TRBV5-4 and TRBJ1-2 gives the whole variable domain ETGVTQSPTHLIKTRGQQVTLRCSSQSGHNTVSWYQQALGQGPQFIFQYYREEENGRGNFPPRFSGLQFPNYSSELNVNALELDDSALYLCASSFLQGAGGYTFGSGTRLTVV.

The sample holds one count of this clone. The genes are TRBV21-1 and TRBJ1-3. TRBV21-1 is a pseudogene segment. The CDR3 consists of 16 residues. The CDR3 spells CASSKGRRGEVDTIYF. Written as DNA, the CDR3 is TGTGCCAGCAGCAAAGGGCGAAGGGGGGAGGTTGACACCATATATTTT.

This chain connects TRBV5-1 to TRBJ1-4, with 8 bases that match TRBD1. The V gene's germline CDR1 is SGHRS and CDR2 YFSETQ. This CDR3 comprises 15 residues. Trimming removed 4 bases from V and 7 bases from J; junction bases left unmatched: 9. The CDR3 DNA sequence: TGCGCCAGCAGCCTGGGACAGGCGGGGTTTGAAAAACTGTTTTTT. This encodes CASSLGQAGFEKLFF.

This chain joins TRBV6-6 and TRBJ1-4; TRBD1 agrees at 9 bases. The CDR3 has 13 amino acids. Germline CDR1 MNHNY, CDR2 SVGAGI (reference sequence). J gave up 8 bases and V 11 bases, and 9 bases lay outside the gene matches. CDR3 in amino acids: CALSGQGSEKLFF. CDR3 nucleotide sequence: TGTGCCCTTTCGGGACAGGGAAGCGAAAAACTGTTTTTT.

This clone was detected only a few times. This rearrangement joins TRBV9 to TRBJ2-1; possibly TRBD1 for D (7 bases). Trimming removed 5 bases from V and 8 bases from J, with 17 bases in between. The CDR3 length is 14 residues. CDR1 and CDR2 from the germline V gene are SGDLS and YYNGEE. The CDR3 sequence: CASSKEGAGDEQFF. CDR3 coding DNA: TGTGCCAGCAGTAAGGAGGGGGCGGGCGATGAGCAGTTCTTC.

This chain joins TRBV11-2 and TRBJ2-7; D gene ambiguous. The ends were cut back, 7 bases at V and 4 bases at J, with 11 bases in the middle. The CDR3 runs to 12 residues. CDR1 is SGHAT and CDR2 is FQNNGV in the germline V gene. The CDR3 loop reads CASTQGGYEQYF. CDR3 DNA sequence: TGTGCCAGCACCCAAGGTGGATACGAGCAGTACTTC.

This chain links TRBV19 with TRBJ1-3; possible D gene TRBD1, 6 bases. The V end was cut by 7 bases, the J end by 4 bases, with 8 bases between. Germline V gives CDR1 LNHDA, CDR2 SQIVND (reference sequence). The CDR3 spans 12 residues. The DNA of the CDR3 is TGTGCCAGTATCGACAGGGGAAACACCATATATTTT. It yields the protein CASIDRGNTIYF.